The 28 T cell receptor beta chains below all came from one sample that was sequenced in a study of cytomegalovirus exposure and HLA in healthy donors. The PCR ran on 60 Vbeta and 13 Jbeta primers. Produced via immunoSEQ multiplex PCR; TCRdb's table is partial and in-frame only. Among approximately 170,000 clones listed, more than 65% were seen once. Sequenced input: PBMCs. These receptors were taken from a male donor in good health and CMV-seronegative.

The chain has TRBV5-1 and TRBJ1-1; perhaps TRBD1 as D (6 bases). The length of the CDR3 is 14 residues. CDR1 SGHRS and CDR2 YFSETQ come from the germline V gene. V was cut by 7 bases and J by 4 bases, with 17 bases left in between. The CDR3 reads CASGTGGGGTEAFF. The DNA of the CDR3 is TGCGCCAGCGGCACCGGGGGAGGGGGCACTGAAGCTTTCTTT.

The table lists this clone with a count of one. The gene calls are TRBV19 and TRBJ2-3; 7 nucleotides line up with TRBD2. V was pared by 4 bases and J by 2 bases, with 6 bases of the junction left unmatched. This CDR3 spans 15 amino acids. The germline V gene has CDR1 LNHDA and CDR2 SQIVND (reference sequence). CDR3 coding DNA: TGTGCCAGTAGTACCCCGGGGGGACCCACAGATACGCAGTATTTT. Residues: CASSTPGGPTDTQYF.

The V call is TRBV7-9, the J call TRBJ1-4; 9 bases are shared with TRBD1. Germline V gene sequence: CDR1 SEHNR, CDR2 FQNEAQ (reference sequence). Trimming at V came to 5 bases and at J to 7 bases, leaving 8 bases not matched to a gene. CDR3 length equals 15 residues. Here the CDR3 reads CASSLPGQGVEKLFF. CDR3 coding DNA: TGTGCCAGCAGCCTTCCGGGACAGGGTGTTGAAAAACTGTTTTTT.

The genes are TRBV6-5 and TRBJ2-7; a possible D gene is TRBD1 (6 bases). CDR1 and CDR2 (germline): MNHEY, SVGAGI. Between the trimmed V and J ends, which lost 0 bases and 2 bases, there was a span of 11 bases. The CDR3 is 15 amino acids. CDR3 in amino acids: CASSYSLTGPYEQYF. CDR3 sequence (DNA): TGTGCCAGCAGTTACTCGTTGACAGGACCCTACGAGCAGTACTTC.

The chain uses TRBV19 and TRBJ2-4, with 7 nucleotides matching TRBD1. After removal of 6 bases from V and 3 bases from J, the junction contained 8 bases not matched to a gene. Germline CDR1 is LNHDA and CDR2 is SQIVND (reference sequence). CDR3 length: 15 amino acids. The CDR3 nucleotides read TGTGCCAGTAGGGTAGGGGGCTTGGGCAAAAACATTCAGTACTTC. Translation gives CASRVGGLGKNIQYF. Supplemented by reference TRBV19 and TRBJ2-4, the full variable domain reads DGGITQSPKYLFRKEGQNVTLSCEQNLNHDAMYWYRQDPGQGLRLIYYSQIVNDFQKGDIAEGYSVSREKKESFPLTVTSAQKNPTAFYLCASRVGGLGKNIQYFGAGTRLSVL.

The CDR3 coding sequence is TGTGCCAGCAGCGAGAATTTTGGCACAGATACGCAGTATTTT. The encoded protein is CASSENFGTDTQYF. This rearrangement joins TRBV6-4 to TRBJ2-3; D gene unclear. Trimming shortened V by 6 bases and J by 1 base, and 11 bases separated the two germline ends. The CDR3 length is 14 residues. Germline V gene sequence: CDR1 MRHNA, CDR2 SNTAGT.

In nucleotides, the CDR3 is TGCGCCAGCAGCCAAGGGACCGGGAGGCTTTTAGAGCAGTACTTC. This codes for CASSQGTGRLLEQYF. The chain uses TRBV4-3 and TRBJ2-7; TRBD2 matches 7 bases. The germline V gene has CDR1 LGHNA and CDR2 YSLEER. The CDR3 has 15 amino acids. The junction had 10 bases not matched to a gene; V was cut back by 1 base and J by 7 bases.

CDR3 protein: CATSRVQGGNQPQHF. The CDR3, as DNA: TGTGCCACCAGCAGAGTACAGGGTGGCAATCAGCCCCAGCATTTT. The V call is TRBV15, the J call TRBJ1-5; tentative D call: TRBD1 (6 bases). CDR3 length: 15 amino acids. Germline CDR1 reads LNHNV; CDR2 reads YYDKDF (reference sequence). The V gene lost 1 base and the J gene lost 2 bases, with 9 bases spanning the gap.

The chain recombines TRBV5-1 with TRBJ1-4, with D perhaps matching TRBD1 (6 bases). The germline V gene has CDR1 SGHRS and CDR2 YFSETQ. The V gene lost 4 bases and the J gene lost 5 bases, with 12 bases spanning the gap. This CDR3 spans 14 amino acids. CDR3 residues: CASSIQGSNEKLFF. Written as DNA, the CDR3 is TGCGCCAGCAGCATACAGGGTTCAAATGAAAAACTGTTTTTT.

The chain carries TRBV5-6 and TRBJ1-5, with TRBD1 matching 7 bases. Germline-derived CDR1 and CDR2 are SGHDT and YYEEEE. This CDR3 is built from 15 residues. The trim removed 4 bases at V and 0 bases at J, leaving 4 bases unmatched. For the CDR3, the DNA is TGTGCCAGCAGCCCCAGGGGGTATAGCAATCAGCCCCAGCATTTT. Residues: CASSPRGYSNQPQHF. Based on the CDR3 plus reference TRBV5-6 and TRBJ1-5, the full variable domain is DAGVTQSPTHLIKTRGQQVTLRCSPKSGHDTVSWYQQALGQGPQFIFQYYEEEERQRGNFPDRFSGHQFPNYSSELNVNALLLGDSALYLCASSPRGYSNQPQHFGDGTRLSIL.

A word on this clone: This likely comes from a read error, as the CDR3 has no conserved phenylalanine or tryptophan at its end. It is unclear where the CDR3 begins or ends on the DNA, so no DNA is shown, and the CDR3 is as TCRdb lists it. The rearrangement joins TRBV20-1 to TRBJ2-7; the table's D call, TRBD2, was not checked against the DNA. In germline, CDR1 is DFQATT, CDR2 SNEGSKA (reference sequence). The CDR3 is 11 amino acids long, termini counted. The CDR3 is CSARDGVSGIL.

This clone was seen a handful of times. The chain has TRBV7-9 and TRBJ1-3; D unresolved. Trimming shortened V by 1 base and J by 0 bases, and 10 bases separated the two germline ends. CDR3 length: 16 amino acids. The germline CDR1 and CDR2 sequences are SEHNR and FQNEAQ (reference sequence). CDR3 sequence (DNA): TGTGCCAGCAGCTTAGGTCTGCGGGGCTCTGGAAACACCATATATTTT. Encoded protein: CASSLGLRGSGNTIYF.

The CDR3 DNA follows: TGTGCCAGCAGCGACCGGGGACTTGCCTACGAGCAGTACTTC. It is translated as CASSDRGLAYEQYF. The chain carries TRBV27 and TRBJ2-7; tentative D call: TRBD2 (6 bases). V lost 6 bases and J lost 2, with 14 bases in between. The CDR3 is 14 amino acids. CDR1 MNHEY and CDR2 SMNVEV come from the germline V gene (reference sequence).

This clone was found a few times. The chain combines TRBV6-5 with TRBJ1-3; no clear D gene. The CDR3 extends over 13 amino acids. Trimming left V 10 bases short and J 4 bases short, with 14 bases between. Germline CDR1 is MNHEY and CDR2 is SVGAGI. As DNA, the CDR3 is TGTGCCACAGCGAGAGCTGGGGGAAACACCATATATTTT. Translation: CATARAGGNTIYF.

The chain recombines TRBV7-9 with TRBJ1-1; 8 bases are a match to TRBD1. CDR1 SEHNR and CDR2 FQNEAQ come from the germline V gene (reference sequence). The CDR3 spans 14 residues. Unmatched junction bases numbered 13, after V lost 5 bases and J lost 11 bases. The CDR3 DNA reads TGTGCCAGCAGCCCTACTCCGGACAGGGCGGGGGCTTTCTTT. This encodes CASSPTPDRAGAFF.

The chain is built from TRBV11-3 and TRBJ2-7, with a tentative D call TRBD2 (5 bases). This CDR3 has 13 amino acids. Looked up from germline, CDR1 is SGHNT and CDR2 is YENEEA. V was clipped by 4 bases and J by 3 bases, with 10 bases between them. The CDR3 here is CASSSAGDYEQYF. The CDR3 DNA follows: TGTGCCAGCAGCTCGGCCGGGGACTACGAGCAGTACTTC.

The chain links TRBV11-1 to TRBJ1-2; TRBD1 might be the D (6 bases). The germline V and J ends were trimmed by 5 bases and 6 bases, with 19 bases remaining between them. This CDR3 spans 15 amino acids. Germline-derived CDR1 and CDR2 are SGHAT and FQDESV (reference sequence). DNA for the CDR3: TGTGCCAGCAGCCCGACCGGGACATCGATCGATGGCTACACCTTC. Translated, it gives CASSPTGTSIDGYTF.

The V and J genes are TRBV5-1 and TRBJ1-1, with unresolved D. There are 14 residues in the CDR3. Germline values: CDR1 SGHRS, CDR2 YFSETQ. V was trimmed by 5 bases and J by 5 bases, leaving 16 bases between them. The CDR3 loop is CASRDGVTETEAFF. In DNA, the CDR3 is TGCGCCAGCAGGGACGGGGTGACGGAGACTGAAGCTTTCTTT.

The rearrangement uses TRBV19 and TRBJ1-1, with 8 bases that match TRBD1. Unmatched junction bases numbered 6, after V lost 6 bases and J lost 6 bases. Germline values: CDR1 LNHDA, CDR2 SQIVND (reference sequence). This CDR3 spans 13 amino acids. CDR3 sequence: CASRKGQGAEAFF. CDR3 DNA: TGTGCCAGTAGAAAAGGACAGGGCGCTGAAGCTTTCTTT.

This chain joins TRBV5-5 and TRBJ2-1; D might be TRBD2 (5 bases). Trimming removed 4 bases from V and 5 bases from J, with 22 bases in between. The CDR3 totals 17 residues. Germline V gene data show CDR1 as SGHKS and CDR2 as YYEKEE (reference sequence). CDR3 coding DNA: TGTGCCAGCAGCGGAGGACCGGTCCTAGCTCGGGACAATGAGCAGTTCTTC. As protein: CASSGGPVLARDNEQFF. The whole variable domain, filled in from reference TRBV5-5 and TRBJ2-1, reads DAGVTQSPTHLIKTRGQQVTLRCSPISGHKSVSWYQQVLGQGPQFIFQYYEKEERGRGNFPDRFSARQFPNYSSELNVNALLLGDSALYLCASSGGPVLARDNEQFFGPGTRLTVL.

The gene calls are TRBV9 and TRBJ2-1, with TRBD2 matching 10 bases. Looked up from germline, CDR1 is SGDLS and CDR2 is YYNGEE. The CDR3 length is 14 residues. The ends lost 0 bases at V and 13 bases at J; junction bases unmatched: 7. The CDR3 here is CASSVDEREGPQFF. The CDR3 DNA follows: TGTGCCAGCAGCGTAGATGAGCGGGAGGGCCCCCAGTTCTTC.

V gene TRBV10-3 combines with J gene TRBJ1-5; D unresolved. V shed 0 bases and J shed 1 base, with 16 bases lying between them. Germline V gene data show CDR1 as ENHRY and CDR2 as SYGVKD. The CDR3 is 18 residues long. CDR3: CAISESMQAVWSNQPQHF. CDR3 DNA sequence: TGTGCCATCAGTGAGTCGATGCAGGCAGTCTGGAGCAATCAGCCCCAGCATTTT.

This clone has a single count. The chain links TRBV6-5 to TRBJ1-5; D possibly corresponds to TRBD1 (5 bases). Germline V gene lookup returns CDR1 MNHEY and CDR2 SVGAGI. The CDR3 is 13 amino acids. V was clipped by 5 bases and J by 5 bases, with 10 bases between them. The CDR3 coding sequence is TGTGCCAGCAGTAAGCAGGGCTATCAGCCCCAGCATTTT. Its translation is CASSKQGYQPQHF.

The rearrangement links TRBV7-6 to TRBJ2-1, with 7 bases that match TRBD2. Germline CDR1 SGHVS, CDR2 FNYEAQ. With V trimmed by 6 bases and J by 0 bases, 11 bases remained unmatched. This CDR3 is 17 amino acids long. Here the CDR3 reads CASSPFSSGSSYNEQFF. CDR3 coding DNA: TGTGCCAGCAGTCCGTTCTCTAGCGGAAGCTCCTACAATGAGCAGTTCTTC. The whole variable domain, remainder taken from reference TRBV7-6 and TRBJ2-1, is GAGVSQSPRYKVTKRGQDVALRCDPISGHVSLYWYRQALGQGPEFLTYFNYEAQQDKSGLPNDRFSAERPEGSISTLTIQRTEQRDSAMYRCASSPFSSGSSYNEQFFGPGTRLTVL.

The CDR3 DNA is TGTGCCTGGAATCCCCTAGCCCCTAGAAGCATTCAGTACTTC. This sequence encodes CAWNPLAPRSIQYF. V usage is TRBV30 and J usage is TRBJ2-4, with D perhaps matching TRBD2 (5 bases). Looked up from germline, CDR1 is GTSNPN and CDR2 is SVGIG (reference sequence). The CDR3 is made up of 14 amino acids. With 4 bases removed from V and 9 bases from J, the gap between germline ends came to 19 bases. The full variable domain, its missing parts supplied by reference TRBV30 and TRBJ2-4, is SQTIHQWPATLVQPVGSPLSLECTVEGTSNPNLYWYRQAAGRGLQLLFYSVGIGQISSEVPQNLSASRPQDRQFILSSKKLLLSDSGFYLCAWNPLAPRSIQYFGAGTRLSVL.

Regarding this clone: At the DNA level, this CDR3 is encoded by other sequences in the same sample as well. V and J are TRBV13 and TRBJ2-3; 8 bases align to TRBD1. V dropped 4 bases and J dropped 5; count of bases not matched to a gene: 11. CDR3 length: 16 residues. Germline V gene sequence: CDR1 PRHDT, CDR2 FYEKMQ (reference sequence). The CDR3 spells CASSSQGQGAGDTQYF. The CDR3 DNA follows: TGTGCCAGCAGCTCCCAGGGGCAGGGGGCGGGAGATACGCAGTATTTT.

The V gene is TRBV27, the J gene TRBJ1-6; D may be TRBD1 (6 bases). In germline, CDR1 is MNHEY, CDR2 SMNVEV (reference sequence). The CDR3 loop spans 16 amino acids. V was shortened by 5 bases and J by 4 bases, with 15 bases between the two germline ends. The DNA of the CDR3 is TGTGCCAGCAGTCCCAGCGGACAGCCTTATAATTCACCCCTCCACTTT. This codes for CASSPSGQPYNSPLHF.

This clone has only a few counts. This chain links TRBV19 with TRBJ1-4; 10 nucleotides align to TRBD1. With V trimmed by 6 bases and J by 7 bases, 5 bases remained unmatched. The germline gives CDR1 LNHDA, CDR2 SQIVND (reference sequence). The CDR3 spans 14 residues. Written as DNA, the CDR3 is TGTGCCAGTAGGGGACAGGGGATGGGTGAAAAACTGTTTTTT. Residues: CASRGQGMGEKLFF.